These T cell receptor beta chains were read from a single sample in a study of T cells in Graves' hyperthyroidism and ophthalmopathy. MiXCR, applied by TCRdb to the multiplex PCR reads, yields one record per CDR3 protein. The table includes under 800,000 distinct CDR3 sequences, 12% to 15% detected once. Sequencing was carried out using blood. Receptors originate from a woman aged 18 to 35 with Graves' hyperthyroidism. Each CDR3 is given with its conserved first and last residue. The order of the fields is V gene, D gene, J gene, clone size, CDR3 length, CDR3 protein, CDR3 DNA. A D gene is named only where the DNA matches it firmly. For some rows the clone size is stated as once, few or many, or as a class when expanded; others skip it.

TRBV30	.	TRBJ1-1	few	13	CAWAPGRGTEAFF	TGTGCCTGGGCCCCCGGGAGGGGCACTGAAGCTTTCTTT
TRBV7-9	.	TRBJ1-4	.	17	CASSFGRQHATNEKLFF	TGTGCCAGCAGCTTTGGGAGGCAACATGCAACTAATGAAAAACTGTTTTTT
TRBV18	.	TRBJ1-1	many	15	CASSPLQGLDTEAFF	TGTGCCAGCTCACCCTTACAGGGCCTGGACACTGAAGCTTTCTTT
TRBV12-3/TRBV12-4	.	TRBJ1-3	.	16	CASSFAGGGRGNTIYF	TGTGCCAGCAGTTTTGCTGGTGGGGGGCGCGGAAACACCATATATTTT
TRBV20-1	.	TRBJ1-1	.	12	CSARDGGITAFF	TGCAGTGCTAGAGATGGTGGGATTACAGCTTTCTTT
TRBV2	TRBD2	TRBJ2-7	many	15	CASRRTSGRVGEQYF	TGTGCCAGCAGGAGGACTAGCGGGAGGGTTGGCGAGCAGTACTTC
TRBV4-1	.	TRBJ1-1	.	14	CASSPTSLNTEAFF	TGCGCCAGCAGCCCCACCTCTTTAAACACTGAAGCTTTCTTT
TRBV20-1	TRBD2	TRBJ2-7	.	14	CSASGEGKFYEQYF	TGCAGTGCTAGCGGGGAGGGTAAGTTCTACGAGCAGTACTTC
TRBV30	.	TRBJ2-7	many	13	CAWSVHPVGEQYF	TGTGCCTGGAGTGTACACCCCGTGGGCGAGCAGTACTTC
TRBV7-9	.	TRBJ2-1	many	15	CASSLKGGTYNEQFF	TGTGCCAGCAGCTTAAAGGGGGGTACCTACAATGAGCAGTTCTTC
TRBV4-3	.	TRBJ2-3	.	15	CASSQDFQPTDTQYF	TGCGCCAGCAGCCAAGATTTCCAGCCCACAGATACGCAGTATTTT
TRBV2	.	TRBJ2-7	many	15	CASTPFGSGPYEQYF	TGTGCCAGCACCCCCTTCGGGTCGGGCCCCTACGAGCAGTACTTC
TRBV6-2/TRBV6-3	.	TRBJ1-5	many	12	CASSYADQPQHF	TGTGCCAGCAGTTACGCGGATCAGCCCCAGCATTTT
TRBV4-1	.	TRBJ2-4	once	20	CASSQGTGTSMFRAKNIQYF	TGCGCCAGCAGCCAGGGGACCGGGACCTCGATGTTCCGAGCCAAAAACATTCAGTACTTC
TRBV5-6	.	TRBJ1-1	.	15	CASSLGGMVRTEAFF	TGTGCCAGCAGCTTGGGTGGGATGGTTCGCACTGAAGCTTTCTTT